Following are 7 T cell receptor beta chains from one sample sequenced in a study of T cells in Graves' hyperthyroidism and ophthalmopathy. Researchers took RNA transcripts and amplified the TCR beta CDR3 regions from them. The HTBI primer set served for first-round RT-PCR of the TCR CDR3. MiXCR was run by TCRdb on the multiplex PCR reads, yielding one entry per CDR3 protein. The profile shows some 560,000 distinct CDR3 sequences, 15% to 19% of them singletons. Sequences were obtained from blood. The receptors here all came from a woman younger than 45 with Graves' hyperthyroidism.

To note about this clonotype: A junction boundary mismatches the germline segment, possibly from a read error. V gene TRBV7-9 combines with J gene TRBJ2-2; D is possibly TRBD2 (5 bases). This CDR3 has 14 residues. CDR1 and CDR2 (germline): SEHNR, FQNEAQ (reference sequence). CDR3 sequence reads: CASTLSLVTGELFF. Here the CDR3 DNA reads TGTGCCAGCACCTTATCACTAGTCACCGGGGAGCTGTTTTTT.

J is TRBJ2-7 and V is TRBV20-1; D remains ambiguous. This CDR3 is built from 13 residues. CDR1 and CDR2 from the germline V gene are DFQATT and SNEGSKA (reference sequence). The V and J ends lost 6 bases and 5 bases respectively, with 17 bases between them. In DNA form, the CDR3 reads TGCAGTGCAATAGGACCAATTTTAGACGAGCAGTACTTC. Protein product: CSAIGPILDEQYF.

This clonotype came up many times. V usage is TRBV2 and J usage is TRBJ2-3; D is ambiguous. This CDR3 spans 15 amino acids. V was clipped by 8 bases and J by 4 bases, with 19 bases between them. Germline V lookup: CDR1 SNHLY, CDR2 FYNNEI. In nucleotides, the CDR3 is TGTGCCAGCGGGCTTTCTAGATCGGGCGCAGATACGCAGTATTTT. This codes for CASGLSRSGADTQYF.

The chain recombines TRBV6-5 with TRBJ2-2, with 7 bases that match TRBD2. Trimming at V came to 3 bases and at J to 3 bases, leaving 7 bases not matched to a gene. Germline CDR1 is MNHEY and CDR2 is SVGAGI. The CDR3 has 16 amino acids. The CDR3 coding sequence is TGTGCCAGCAGTTATAAGCGGGATTGGTACACCGGGGAGCTGTTTTTT. This gives the protein CASSYKRDWYTGELFF.

Many counts were recorded for this clonotype. The rearrangement links TRBV6-2 or TRBV6-3 to TRBJ2-7; 9 nucleotides line up with TRBD2. This CDR3 region has 14 residues. CDR1 and CDR2 from the germline V gene are MNHEY and SVGEGT. V shed 7 bases and J 6 bases; nucleotides not matched to a gene: 10. The CDR3 DNA sequence: TGTGCCAGCATCGCGACTAGCGGCCTTTCCGAGCAGTACTTC. It translates to CASIATSGLSEQYF.

This clonotype was seen a handful of times. The rearrangement joins TRBV15 to TRBJ2-5, with TRBD2 matching 9 bases. With V trimmed by 0 bases and J by 5 bases, 7 bases remained unmatched. Germline assignment: CDR1 LNHNV and CDR2 YYDKDF (reference sequence). The CDR3 length is 16 residues. This CDR3 is CATSREGGRAWETQYF. CDR3 DNA: TGTGCCACCAGCAGAGAAGGCGGGAGGGCCTGGGAGACCCAGTACTTC.

The rearrangement links TRBV20-1 to TRBJ1-2, with a tentative D call TRBD1 (6 bases). The CDR3 loop spans 12 amino acids. V lost 6 bases and J lost 4, with 12 bases in between. In germline, CDR1 is DFQATT, CDR2 SNEGSKA (reference sequence). The CDR3 coding sequence is TGCAGTGCCCGGACAGATTCCTATGGCTACACCTTC. Translation gives CSARTDSYGYTF.